A single sample gave rise to the 19 T cell receptor beta chains below, sequenced in a study of blood T cell repertoires in COVID-19. Profiling relied on immunoSEQ multiplex PCR, and the TCRdb table lists in-frame clones only, not all of them. The sample carries 86,000 or so clones, 82% recorded once. The specimen was peripheral blood. The receptor source for this set is an elderly woman with acute or convalescent COVID-19.

This clone was detected only a few times. The CDR3 nucleotides are TGTGCCAGCAACGCCGGGACAGTATATAATTCACCCCTCCACTTT. Its protein product is CASNAGTVYNSPLHF. The chain is built from TRBV5-6 and TRBJ1-6, with 7 bases fitting TRBD1. V trimming: 6 bases; J trimming: 4 bases; junction bases outside the gene matches: 7. The CDR3 totals 15 residues. Germline V gene data show CDR1 as SGHDT and CDR2 as YYEEEE.

The chain employs TRBV19 and TRBJ2-3, with no clear D. The CDR3 consists of 15 residues. Germline CDR1 reads LNHDA; CDR2 reads SQIVND (reference sequence). Trimming shortened V by 5 bases and J by 0 bases, and 12 bases separated the two germline ends. The CDR3 protein is CASSPVSLSTDTQYF. The CDR3 DNA reads as TGTGCCAGTAGTCCAGTCTCCCTTAGCACAGATACGCAGTATTTT.

The genes are TRBV9 and TRBJ2-7; 8 positions match TRBD1. The germline V gene has CDR1 SGDLS and CDR2 YYNGEE. The length of the CDR3 is 14 residues. Trimming cost V 2 bases and J 2 bases; bases outside gene matches: 3. This chain's CDR3 is CASSVLDRAYEQYF. The CDR3 nucleotides read TGTGCCAGCAGCGTGTTGGACAGGGCCTACGAGCAGTACTTC.

This clone occurred once. CDR3 loop: CASSFDRVVTEAFF. DNA for the CDR3: TGTGCCAGCAGCTTTGACAGGGTGGTTACTGAAGCTTTCTTT. The V call is TRBV28, the J call TRBJ1-1, with TRBD1 matching 7 bases. The ends lost 6 bases at V and 5 bases at J; junction bases unmatched: 9. The CDR3 runs to 14 residues. Germline V gives CDR1 MDHEN, CDR2 SYDVKM.

The CDR3 bases are TGTGCCAGCAGTGAGGGAGGGCTTACGGCGGGTCCGAGGTTTATGGCCCTCCACTTT. Its translation is CASSEGGLTAGPRFMALHF. This chain links TRBV6-1 with TRBJ1-6; D not certain. V lost 3 bases and J 14 bases, leaving 32 bases between the germline ends. This CDR3 is 19 amino acids long. Looked up from germline, CDR1 is MNHNS and CDR2 is SASEGT.

V is TRBV28 and J is TRBJ2-5; 11 bases agree with TRBD1. J was trimmed by 4 bases and V by 3 bases; bases with no gene match: 7. The CDR3 consists of 16 residues. Germline assignment: CDR1 MDHEN and CDR2 SYDVKM. The CDR3 is CASSLIGQGARETQYF. CDR3 nucleotides: TGTGCCAGCAGTTTGATCGGACAGGGGGCGCGAGAGACCCAGTACTTC.

The rearrangement links TRBV19 to TRBJ2-5, with D unclear. V was shortened by 5 bases and J by 4 bases, with 8 bases between the two germline ends. Germline V gene data show CDR1 as LNHDA and CDR2 as SQIVND (reference sequence). The CDR3 is 12 amino acids. CDR3 loop: CASSFLRETQYF. In nucleotides, the CDR3 is TGTGCCAGTAGTTTCCTTCGAGAGACCCAGTACTTC. Combining the CDR3 with reference TRBV19 and TRBJ2-5 gives the whole variable domain DGGITQSPKYLFRKEGQNVTLSCEQNLNHDAMYWYRQDPGQGLRLIYYSQIVNDFQKGDIAEGYSVSREKKESFPLTVTSAQKNPTAFYLCASSFLRETQYFGPGTRLLVL.

This sequence joins TRBV5-1 and TRBJ2-1; TRBD2 aligns across 11 bases. The CDR3 consists of 17 residues. Germline V gene data show CDR1 as SGHRS and CDR2 as YFSETQ. V trimming: 3 bases; J trimming: 6 bases; junction bases outside the gene matches: 11. In nucleotides, the CDR3 is TGCGCCAGCAGCTCCACAGTACTAGCGGGAGAAGGCAATGAGCAGTTCTTC. The encoded protein is CASSSTVLAGEGNEQFF. Complete variable domain (other parts from reference TRBV5-1 and TRBJ2-1): KAGVTQTPRYLIKTRGQQVTLSCSPISGHRSVSWYQQTPGQGLQFLFEYFSETQRNKGNFPGRFSGRQFSNSRSEMNVSTLELGDSALYLCASSSTVLAGEGNEQFFGPGTRLTVL.

This clone has a handful of counts. The V gene is TRBV5-1, the J gene TRBJ2-1; 7 bases line up with TRBD2. The germline V gene encodes CDR1 SGHRS and CDR2 YFSETQ. V gave up 4 bases and J gave up 2 bases; unmatched junction bases: 6. CDR3 size: 15 residues. This CDR3 is CASSPRSGTYNEQFF. DNA for the CDR3: TGCGCCAGCAGCCCACGCAGCGGGACCTACAATGAGCAGTTCTTC.

The chain couples TRBV5-5 to TRBJ2-3, with no clear D. Per the germline V gene, CDR1 is SGHKS and CDR2 is YYEKEE (reference sequence). V shed 5 bases and J shed 3 bases, with 13 bases lying between them. The CDR3 totals 14 residues. For the CDR3, the DNA is TGTGCCAGCAGGGAGAGCATAAGTACAGATACGCAGTATTTT. This sequence encodes CASRESISTDTQYF.

The J gene is TRBJ1-5, the V gene TRBV4-2; 11 positions match TRBD1. Germline loops: CDR1 LGHNA, CDR2 YNFKEQ. The CDR3 consists of 19 residues. V shed 0 bases and J 2 bases; nucleotides not matched to a gene: 9. CDR3 in DNA: TGTGCCAGCAGCCAAGACGGCGGACAGGGGGCTGAGGGCAATCAGCCCCAGCATTTT. It encodes CASSQDGGQGAEGNQPQHF.

This chain connects TRBV9 to TRBJ2-3; 8 bases match TRBD1. V gave up 4 bases and J gave up 3 bases; unmatched junction bases: 4. The CDR3 is 14 residues long. The germline V gene encodes CDR1 SGDLS and CDR2 YYNGEE. CDR3 sequence (DNA): TGTGCCAGCAGCCCCCGGACAGGGACAGATACGCAGTATTTT. Translating it yields CASSPRTGTDTQYF.

The chain joins TRBV9 to TRBJ2-1; D not certain. The V gene lost 0 bases and the J gene lost 0 bases, with 10 bases spanning the gap. Looked up from germline, CDR1 is SGDLS and CDR2 is YYNGEE. There are 16 residues in the CDR3. The DNA for the CDR3 is TGTGCCAGCAGCGTAGCTATTACCGCCTCCTACAATGAGCAGTTCTTC. Residues: CASSVAITASYNEQFF.

The V and J genes are TRBV10-3 and TRBJ1-2, with TRBD1 matching over 7 bases. The CDR3 totals 16 residues. The trim removed 0 bases at V and 6 bases at J, leaving 10 bases unmatched. The germline V gene encodes CDR1 ENHRY and CDR2 SYGVKD. CDR3 residues: CAISESIDREANGYTF. In DNA, the CDR3 is TGTGCCATCAGTGAGTCCATCGACAGGGAAGCCAATGGCTACACCTTC.

This clone showed up just a few times. The V gene is TRBV27, the J gene TRBJ1-1, with 7 bases aligning to TRBD1. The CDR3 is 17 amino acids. V dropped 6 bases and J dropped 1; count of bases not matched to a gene: 14. The germline gives CDR1 MNHEY, CDR2 SMNVEV (reference sequence). The CDR3 nucleotides read TGTGCCAGCAGGTCCGAGACAGGGAGAGGGGAGAACACTGAAGCTTTCTTT. It specifies CASRSETGRGENTEAFF.

This chain connects TRBV21-1 to TRBJ1-6; the table's D call, TRBD1, has no DNA check behind it. TRBV21-1 is flagged as a pseudogene. CDR3 size: 15 residues. This CDR3 is CASSKVPVRYSPLHF. The CDR3 nucleotides read TGTGCCAGCAGCAAAGTACCAGTCCGTTATTCACCCCTCCACTTT.

The chain is built from TRBV10-2 and TRBJ1-4; 9 bases align to TRBD1. J gave up 4 bases and V 7 bases, and 7 bases lay outside the gene matches. Germline V lookup: CDR1 WSHSY, CDR2 SAAADI. CDR3 length: 15 amino acids. CDR3 region: CASMNRGQVNEKLFF. CDR3 in DNA: TGCGCCAGCATGAACAGGGGGCAAGTTAATGAAAAACTGTTTTTT.

The CDR3 is CATGLTGGGAGELFF. DNA of the CDR3: TGTGCCACCGGCCTAACAGGGGGCGGTGCCGGGGAGCTGTTTTTT. The chain recombines TRBV24-1 with TRBJ2-2; TRBD1 matches at 9 bases. Germline V gene lookup returns CDR1 KGHDR and CDR2 SFDVKD. The CDR3 extends over 15 amino acids. The junction had 10 bases not matched to a gene; V was cut back by 9 bases and J by 6 bases.

The genes are TRBV3-1 (or the pseudogene TRBV3-2) and TRBJ2-5, with D perhaps matching TRBD1 (6 bases). V lost 4 bases and J 2 bases, leaving 8 bases between the germline ends. Germline CDR1 LGHDT, CDR2 YNNKEL (reference sequence). The CDR3 is 13 amino acids. The CDR3 reads CASSPDRQETQYF. The CDR3 coding sequence is TGTGCCAGCAGCCCGGACAGACAAGAGACCCAGTACTTC.